Below are 29 T cell receptor beta chains sequenced from a single sample in a study of graft-versus-host responses after intestinal transplantation. Measured with immunoSEQ multiplex PCR; TCRdb has only the in-frame clones, and not every one. The sample holds 99,000 or so clones; over 75% are singletons and the top ten take more than 0.8%. No antigen has been identified for these receptors. Sequences were derived from unstimulated CD4+ T cells sorted from spleen or lymph node cells, sampled before intestinal transplant. These receptors came from a human donor who received an intestinal transplant.

The gene calls are TRBV11-2 and TRBJ2-7, with 7 bases fitting TRBD2. The CDR3 runs 15 residues. Germline CDR1 and CDR2: SGHAT and FQNNGV. The junction had 15 bases not matched to a gene; V was cut back by 7 bases and J by 6 bases. CDR3: CASTQTGGGLVEQYF. CDR3 nucleotide sequence: TGTGCCAGCACCCAAACGGGCGGGGGTTTGGTCGAGCAGTACTTC.

The chain employs TRBV30 and TRBJ1-1; perhaps TRBD1 as D (5 bases). Per germline, CDR1 GTSNPN and CDR2 SVGIG (reference sequence). Trimming cost V 0 bases and J 1 base, with 6 bases left between them. The CDR3 runs 13 residues. Here the CDR3 reads CAWSVRGNTEAFF. The CDR3 coding sequence is TGTGCCTGGAGTGTAAGGGGGAACACTGAAGCTTTCTTT.

V gene TRBV6-5 combines with J gene TRBJ2-4, with D possibly being TRBD1 (6 bases). The length of the CDR3 is 12 residues. Per germline, CDR1 MNHEY and CDR2 SVGAGI. Trimming took off 7 bases at V and 8 bases at J, with 12 bases between the two ends. CDR3 in DNA: TGTGCCAGCAAACAGGGATCGGACATTCAGTACTTC. It is translated as CASKQGSDIQYF.

The chain is built from TRBV2 and TRBJ2-1; D is unclear. The ends were cut back, 0 bases at V and 9 bases at J, with 12 bases in the middle. Germline V gene data show CDR1 as SNHLY and CDR2 as FYNNEI. The CDR3 contains 14 residues. CDR3 sequence reads: CASSEAYLAFEQFF. CDR3 nucleotides: TGTGCCAGCAGTGAAGCGTATTTGGCTTTTGAGCAGTTCTTC.

CDR3 amino acids: CASRPGLADNEQFF. The CDR3 DNA reads TGCGCCAGCAGACCGGGACTAGCGGACAATGAGCAGTTCTTC. V gene TRBV4-1 combines with J gene TRBJ2-1; 11 positions match TRBD2. The junction had 3 bases not matched to a gene; V was cut back by 6 bases and J by 5 bases. CDR1 is MGHRA, CDR2 YSYEKL, per germline. This CDR3 is 14 amino acids long.

The chain links TRBV29-1 to TRBJ2-3; D is tentatively TRBD1 or TRBD2 (5 bases each). Trimming shortened V by 6 bases and J by 2 bases, and 21 bases separated the two germline ends. Germline V CDR1 and CDR2: SQVTM, ANQGSEA. There are 16 residues in the CDR3. CDR3 sequence: CSVHRREGSYTDTQYF. The CDR3 DNA reads as TGCAGCGTCCACAGAAGAGAGGGGTCCTACACAGATACGCAGTATTTT.

This chain connects TRBV5-4 to TRBJ1-3, with unresolved D. This CDR3 spans 13 amino acids. V was cut by 4 bases and J by 4 bases, with 9 bases left in between. Per germline, CDR1 SGHNT and CDR2 YYREEE (reference sequence). CDR3 sequence: CASSRPRGNTIYF. The CDR3, as DNA: TGTGCCAGCAGCCGCCCTCGGGGAAACACCATATATTTT.

V usage is TRBV5-6 and J usage is TRBJ1-2; D gene unclear. Germline CDR1 reads SGHDT; CDR2 reads YYEEEE. V shed 0 bases and J shed 1 base, with 10 bases lying between them. This CDR3 has 15 residues. As DNA, the CDR3 is TGTGCCAGCAGCTTGGCAACCGTTGGTAACTATGGCTACACCTTC. Translating gives CASSLATVGNYGYTF.

V is TRBV5-1 and J is TRBJ2-1; 7 positions match TRBD2. The CDR3 has 18 amino acids. V was pared by 4 bases and J by 1 base, with 14 bases of the junction left unmatched. Germline CDR1 reads SGHRS; CDR2 reads YFSETQ. The CDR3 protein is CASSQVGGLRESYNEQFF. The CDR3 region has the DNA TGCGCCAGCAGCCAGGTCGGGGGGTTGCGGGAGTCCTACAATGAGCAGTTCTTC.

The chain carries TRBV30 and TRBJ2-5, with D possibly TRBD1 on 6 matching bases. Per germline, CDR1 GTSNPN and CDR2 SVGIG (reference sequence). Trimming stripped 3 bases from V and 4 bases from J, with 15 bases between. The CDR3 contains 14 residues. The CDR3 region is CAWRGYRVGETQYF. The CDR3 coding sequence is TGTGCCTGGAGAGGCTACAGGGTTGGAGAGACCCAGTACTTC.

The chain combines TRBV4-1 with TRBJ2-3; TRBD1 might be the D (6 bases). Per the germline V gene, CDR1 is MGHRA and CDR2 is YSYEKL. V dropped 2 bases and J dropped 3 bases, with 9 bases sitting between them. The CDR3 is made up of 14 amino acids. CDR3 in amino acids: CASSQQGRTDTQYF. The CDR3 DNA reads as TGCGCCAGCAGCCAACAGGGGAGAACAGATACGCAGTATTTT.

CDR3: CASSIQPLNEKLFF. The CDR3 DNA is TGTGCCAGTAGTATTCAGCCTCTTAATGAAAAACTGTTTTTT. The rearrangement links TRBV19 to TRBJ1-4, with D unclear. The V gene's germline CDR1 is LNHDA and CDR2 SQIVND (reference sequence). CDR3 length: 14 amino acids. V dropped 3 bases and J dropped 4 bases, with 9 bases sitting between them.

This clone is a singleton in its sample. The chain has TRBV20-1 and TRBJ1-1; D unclear. The V end was cut by 4 bases, the J end by 7 bases, with 10 bases between. CDR1 DFQATT and CDR2 SNEGSKA come from the germline V gene (reference sequence). The CDR3 sequence is 11 residues long. CDR3 sequence (DNA): TGCAGTGCTACGGGGATCGGTGAAGCTTTCTTT. Translating it yields CSATGIGEAFF.

This clone was counted a single time. This chain links TRBV6-5 with TRBJ2-7; D is tentatively TRBD1 or TRBD2 (6 bases each). V was pared by 0 bases and J by 5 bases, with 17 bases between. Looked up from germline, CDR1 is MNHEY and CDR2 is SVGAGI. This CDR3 contains 16 residues. The CDR3 reads CASSYSGAGWFHEQYF. The CDR3, as DNA: TGTGCCAGCAGTTACTCGGGGGCGGGGTGGTTCCACGAGCAGTACTTC.

This chain joins TRBV9 and TRBJ1-6; a weak D match, TRBD1 (5 bases). The CDR3 covers 14 residues. CDR1 and CDR2 from the germline V gene are SGDLS and YYNGEE. V was trimmed by 6 bases and J by 8 bases, leaving 15 bases between them. The CDR3 region has the DNA TGTGCCAGCACCGAGGGGAGCCGGTATTCACCCCTCCACTTT. It codes for CASTEGSRYSPLHF.

There are a few counts of this clone. The sample holds other DNA sequences that translate to the same CDR3. The rearrangement joins TRBV5-4 to TRBJ1-3; D is ambiguous. The CDR3 length is 13 residues. Looked up from germline, CDR1 is SGHNT and CDR2 is YYREEE (reference sequence). V shed 0 bases and J shed 4 bases, with 5 bases lying between them. CDR3 sequence (DNA): TGTGCCAGCAGCTTGGAGTCCGGAAACACCATATATTTT. Its translation is CASSLESGNTIYF.

The rearrangement joins TRBV28 to TRBJ2-3; D is unclear. V was trimmed by 6 bases and J by 5 bases, leaving 12 bases between them. The V gene's germline CDR1 is MDHEN and CDR2 SYDVKM. The CDR3 is 13 amino acids. CDR3 amino acids: CASSLGDGDTQYF. As DNA, the CDR3 is TGTGCCAGCAGCCTCGGAGACGGAGATACGCAGTATTTT.

In DNA, the CDR3 is TGCGCCAGCAGCCAGAAGACTAGCGGGGGGGACACCGGGGAGCTGTTTTTT. The encoded protein is CASSQKTSGGDTGELFF. The V call is TRBV5-1, the J call TRBJ2-2; 14 bases fit TRBD2. With V trimmed by 4 bases and J by 3 bases, 5 bases remained unmatched. Per the germline V gene, CDR1 is SGHRS and CDR2 is YFSETQ. The CDR3 totals 17 residues.

The chain uses TRBV6-6 and TRBJ2-5, with D perhaps TRBD1 or TRBD2 (6 bases each). Germline V gene sequence: CDR1 MNHNY, CDR2 SVGAGI (reference sequence). Trimming removed 6 bases at V and 2 bases at J, with 13 bases between. CDR3 length: 14 residues. The CDR3: CASRNGGQQETQYF. The CDR3, as DNA: TGTGCCAGCAGAAACGGGGGACAACAAGAGACCCAGTACTTC.

This rearrangement joins TRBV5-4 to TRBJ1-6; D ambiguous. V was pared by 0 bases and J by 8 bases, with 12 bases between. The V gene's germline CDR1 is SGHNT and CDR2 YYREEE (reference sequence). This CDR3 has 15 amino acids. In nucleotides, the CDR3 is TGTGCCAGCAGCTTGGCCATGGGGAGGGATTCACCCCTCCACTTT. Translating it yields CASSLAMGRDSPLHF.

The chain is built from TRBV9 and TRBJ2-5, with D unclear. The CDR3 has 13 amino acids. Per germline, CDR1 SGDLS and CDR2 YYNGEE. V dropped 0 bases and J dropped 4 bases, with 7 bases sitting between them. The CDR3 nucleotides read TGTGCCAGCAGCGTAGCCAATAGAGAGACCCAGTACTTC. It translates to CASSVANRETQYF.

A single count supports this clone. This sequence joins TRBV5-1 and TRBJ2-1; D is possibly TRBD2 (5 bases). The CDR3 length is 18 residues. V lost 0 bases to trimming and J lost 5 bases, with 21 bases between them. Per the germline V gene, CDR1 is SGHRS and CDR2 is YFSETQ. The CDR3 nucleotides are TGCGCCAGCAGCTTGGGGCAGCGGCTAGCTACAAGGAACAATGAGCAGTTCTTC. Residues: CASSLGQRLATRNNEQFF.

This chain connects TRBV16 to TRBJ1-2; no clear D gene. Trimming pared 0 bases from V and 2 bases from J, leaving 4 bases between. This CDR3 is built from 13 residues. Germline V lookup: CDR1 KGHSY, CDR2 FQNENV. The CDR3 spells CASSQSVNYGYTF. The CDR3 bases are TGTGCCAGCAGCCAATCCGTGAACTATGGCTACACCTTC.

The chain recombines TRBV7-9 with TRBJ1-2; the match to TRBD1 covers 8 bases. The CDR3 sequence is 15 residues long. The germline gives CDR1 SEHNR, CDR2 FQNEAQ (reference sequence). J gave up 3 bases and V 2 bases, and 5 bases lay outside the gene matches. CDR3 region: CASSLNTGGDYGYTF. The CDR3 DNA sequence: TGTGCCAGCAGCTTAAATACAGGGGGGGACTATGGCTACACCTTC.

This rearrangement joins TRBV7-2 to TRBJ2-5; D is unresolved. V was cut by 4 bases and J by 5 bases, with 11 bases left in between. The CDR3 loop spans 13 amino acids. Germline lookup yields CDR1 SGHTA and CDR2 FQGNSA. Here the CDR3 reads CASSSSDSETQYF. The CDR3, as DNA: TGTGCCAGCAGCTCAAGTGACTCCGAGACCCAGTACTTC.

The chain combines TRBV28 with TRBJ1-1; the D gene is possibly TRBD1 (6 bases). V was clipped by 5 bases and J by 12 bases, with 19 bases between them. Germline assignment: CDR1 MDHEN and CDR2 SYDVKM. The CDR3 has 13 amino acids. The CDR3 bases are TGTGCCAGCAGTCGAACAGGGACGGGAAGAACTTTCTTT. This sequence encodes CASSRTGTGRTFF.

The chain combines TRBV6-5 with TRBJ1-5, with D unclear. The CDR3 is made up of 13 amino acids. The germline V gene has CDR1 MNHEY and CDR2 SVGAGI. With 4 bases removed from V and 7 bases from J, the gap between germline ends came to 11 bases. The chain's CDR3 is CASSSARLQPQHF. Written as DNA, the CDR3 is TGTGCCAGCAGTTCCGCCCGCTTACAGCCCCAGCATTTT.

The rearrangement uses TRBV4-1 and TRBJ1-4; D might be TRBD1 (6 bases). Germline-derived CDR1 and CDR2 are MGHRA and YSYEKL. This CDR3 contains 15 residues. Trimming removed 0 bases at V and 8 bases at J, with 13 bases between. CDR3 in amino acids: CASSQDPGAREKLFF. CDR3 nucleotide sequence: TGCGCCAGCAGCCAAGACCCAGGGGCGAGGGAAAAACTGTTTTTT.

The rearrangement uses TRBV15 and TRBJ1-4; no reliable D call. The V end lost 0 bases, the J end lost 7 bases, and 6 bases lay between the germline ends. The CDR3 loop spans 13 amino acids. Looked up from germline, CDR1 is LNHNV and CDR2 is YYDKDF (reference sequence). CDR3: CATSRDVGEKLFF. In DNA, the CDR3 is TGTGCCACCAGCAGAGATGTGGGTGAAAAACTGTTTTTT.